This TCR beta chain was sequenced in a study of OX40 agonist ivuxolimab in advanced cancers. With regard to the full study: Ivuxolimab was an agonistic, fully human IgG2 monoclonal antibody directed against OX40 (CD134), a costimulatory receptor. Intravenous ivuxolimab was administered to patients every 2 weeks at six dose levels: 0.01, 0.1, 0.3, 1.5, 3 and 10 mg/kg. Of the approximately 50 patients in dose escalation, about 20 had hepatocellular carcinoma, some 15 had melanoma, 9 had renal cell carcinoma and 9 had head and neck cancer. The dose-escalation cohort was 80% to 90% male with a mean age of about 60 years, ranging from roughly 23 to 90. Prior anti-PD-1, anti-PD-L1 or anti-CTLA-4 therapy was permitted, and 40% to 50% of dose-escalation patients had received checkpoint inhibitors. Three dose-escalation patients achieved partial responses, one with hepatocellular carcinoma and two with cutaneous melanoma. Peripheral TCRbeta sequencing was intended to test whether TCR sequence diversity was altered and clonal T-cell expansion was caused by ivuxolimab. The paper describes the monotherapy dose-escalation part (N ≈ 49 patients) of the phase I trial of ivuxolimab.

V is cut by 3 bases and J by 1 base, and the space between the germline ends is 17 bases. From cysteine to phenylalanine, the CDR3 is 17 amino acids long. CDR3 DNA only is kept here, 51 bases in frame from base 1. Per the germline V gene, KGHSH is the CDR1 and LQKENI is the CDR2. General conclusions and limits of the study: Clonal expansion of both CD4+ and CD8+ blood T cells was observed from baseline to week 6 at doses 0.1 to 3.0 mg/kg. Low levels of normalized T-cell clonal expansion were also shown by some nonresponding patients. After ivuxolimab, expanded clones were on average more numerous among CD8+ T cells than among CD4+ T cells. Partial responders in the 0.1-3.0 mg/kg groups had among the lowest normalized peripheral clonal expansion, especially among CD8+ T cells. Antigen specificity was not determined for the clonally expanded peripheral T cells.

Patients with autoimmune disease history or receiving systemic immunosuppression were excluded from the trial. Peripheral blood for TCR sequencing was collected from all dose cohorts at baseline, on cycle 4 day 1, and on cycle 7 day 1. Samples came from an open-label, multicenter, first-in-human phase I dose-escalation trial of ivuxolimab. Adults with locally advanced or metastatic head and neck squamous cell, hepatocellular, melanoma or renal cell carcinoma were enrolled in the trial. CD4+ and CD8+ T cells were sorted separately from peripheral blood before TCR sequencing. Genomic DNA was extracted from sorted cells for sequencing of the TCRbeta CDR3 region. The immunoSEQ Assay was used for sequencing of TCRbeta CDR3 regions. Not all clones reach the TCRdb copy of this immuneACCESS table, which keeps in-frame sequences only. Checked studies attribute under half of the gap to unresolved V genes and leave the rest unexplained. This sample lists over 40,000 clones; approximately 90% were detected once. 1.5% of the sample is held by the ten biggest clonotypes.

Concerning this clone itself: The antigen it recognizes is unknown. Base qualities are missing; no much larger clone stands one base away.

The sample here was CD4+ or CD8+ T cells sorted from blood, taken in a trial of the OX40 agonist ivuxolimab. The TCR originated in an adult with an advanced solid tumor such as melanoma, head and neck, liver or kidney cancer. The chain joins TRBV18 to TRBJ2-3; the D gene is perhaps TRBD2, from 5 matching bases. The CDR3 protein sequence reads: CASSPAPEEERTDTQYF. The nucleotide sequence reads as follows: TGTGCCAGCTCACCGGCCCCCGAGGAGGAACGCACAGATACGCAGTATTTT.